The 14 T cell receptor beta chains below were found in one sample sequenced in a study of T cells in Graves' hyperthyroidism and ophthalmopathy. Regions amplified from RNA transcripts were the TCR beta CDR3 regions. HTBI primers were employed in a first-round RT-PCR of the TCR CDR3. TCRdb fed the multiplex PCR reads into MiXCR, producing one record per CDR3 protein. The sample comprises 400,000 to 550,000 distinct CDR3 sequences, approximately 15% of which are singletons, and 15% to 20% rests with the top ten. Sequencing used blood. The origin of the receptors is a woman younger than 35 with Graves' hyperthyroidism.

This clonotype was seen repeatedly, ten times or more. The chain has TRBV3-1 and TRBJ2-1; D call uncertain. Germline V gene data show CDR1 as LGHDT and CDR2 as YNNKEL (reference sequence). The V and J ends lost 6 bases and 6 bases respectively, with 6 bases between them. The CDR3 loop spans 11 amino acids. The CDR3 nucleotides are TGTGCCAGCAGTCACCTCAATGAGCAGTTCTTC. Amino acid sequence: CASSHLNEQFF.

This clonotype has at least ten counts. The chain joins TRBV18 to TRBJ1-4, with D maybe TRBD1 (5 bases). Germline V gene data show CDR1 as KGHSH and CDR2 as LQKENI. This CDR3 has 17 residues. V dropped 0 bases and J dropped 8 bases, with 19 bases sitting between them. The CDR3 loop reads CASSPPIQEGEGEKLFF. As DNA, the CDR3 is TGTGCCAGCTCACCACCTATTCAGGAGGGAGAGGGGGAAAAACTGTTTTTT.

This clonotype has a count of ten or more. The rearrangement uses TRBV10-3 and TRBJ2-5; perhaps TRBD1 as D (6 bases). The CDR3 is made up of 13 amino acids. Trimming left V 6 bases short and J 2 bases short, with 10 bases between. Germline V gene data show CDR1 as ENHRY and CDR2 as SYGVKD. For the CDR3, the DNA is TGTGCCATCAGCCTCGGACAGCAAGAGACCCAGTACTTC. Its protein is CAISLGQQETQYF.

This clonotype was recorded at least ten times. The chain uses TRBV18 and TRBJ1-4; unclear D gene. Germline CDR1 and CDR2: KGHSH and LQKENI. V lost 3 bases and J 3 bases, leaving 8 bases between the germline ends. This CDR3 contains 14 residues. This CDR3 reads CASSPQWANEKLFF. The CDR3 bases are TGTGCCAGCTCACCGCAGTGGGCTAATGAAAAACTGTTTTTT.

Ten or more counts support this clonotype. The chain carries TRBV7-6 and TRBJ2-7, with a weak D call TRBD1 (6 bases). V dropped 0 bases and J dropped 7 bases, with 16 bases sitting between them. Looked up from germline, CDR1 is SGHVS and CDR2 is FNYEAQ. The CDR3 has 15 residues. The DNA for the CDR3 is TGTGCCAGCAGCTTAGCACTCACAGGGTTGAGGGAGCAGTACTTC. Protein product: CASSLALTGLREQYF.

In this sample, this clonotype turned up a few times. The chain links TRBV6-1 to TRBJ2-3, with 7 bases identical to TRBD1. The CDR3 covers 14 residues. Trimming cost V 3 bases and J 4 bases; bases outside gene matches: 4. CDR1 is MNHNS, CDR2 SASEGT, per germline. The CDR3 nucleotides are TGTGCCAGCAGTGACAGGGACAGCGCAGATACGCAGTATTTT. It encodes CASSDRDSADTQYF.

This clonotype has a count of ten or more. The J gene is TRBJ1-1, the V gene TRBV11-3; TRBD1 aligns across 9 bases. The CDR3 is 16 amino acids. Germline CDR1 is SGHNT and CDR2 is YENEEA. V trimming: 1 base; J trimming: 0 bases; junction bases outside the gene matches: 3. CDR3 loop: CASSLGGQGLNTEAFF. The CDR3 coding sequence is TGTGCCAGCAGCTTAGGGGGACAGGGTTTGAACACTGAAGCTTTCTTT.

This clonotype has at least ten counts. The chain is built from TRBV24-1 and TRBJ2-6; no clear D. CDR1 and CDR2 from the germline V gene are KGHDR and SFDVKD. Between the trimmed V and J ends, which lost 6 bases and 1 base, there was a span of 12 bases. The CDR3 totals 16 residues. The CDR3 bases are TGTGCCACCAGTCTGGGAATTGAGTCTGGGGCCAACGTCCTGACTTTC. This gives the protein CATSLGIESGANVLTF.

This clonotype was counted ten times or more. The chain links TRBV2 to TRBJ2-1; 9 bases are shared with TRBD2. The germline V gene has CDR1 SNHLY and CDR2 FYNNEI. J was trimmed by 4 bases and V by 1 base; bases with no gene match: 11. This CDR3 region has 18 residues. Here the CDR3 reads CASSEDRVLAGLYNEQFF. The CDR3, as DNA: TGTGCCAGCAGTGAAGACCGGGTACTAGCGGGCTTGTACAATGAGCAGTTCTTC.

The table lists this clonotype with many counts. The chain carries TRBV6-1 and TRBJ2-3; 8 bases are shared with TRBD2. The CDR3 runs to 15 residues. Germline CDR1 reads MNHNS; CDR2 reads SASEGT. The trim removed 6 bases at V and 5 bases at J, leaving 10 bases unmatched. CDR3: CASRNSGTLRDTQYF. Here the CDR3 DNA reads TGTGCCAGCAGGAATAGCGGGACCCTGAGAGATACGCAGTATTTT.

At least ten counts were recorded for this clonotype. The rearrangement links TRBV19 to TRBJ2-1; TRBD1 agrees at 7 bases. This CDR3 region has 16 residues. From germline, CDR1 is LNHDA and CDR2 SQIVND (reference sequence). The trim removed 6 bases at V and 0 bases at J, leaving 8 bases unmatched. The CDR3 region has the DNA TGTGCCAGTAGCCTGGGACAGCCGAGCTCCTACAATGAGCAGTTCTTC. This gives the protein CASSLGQPSSYNEQFF.

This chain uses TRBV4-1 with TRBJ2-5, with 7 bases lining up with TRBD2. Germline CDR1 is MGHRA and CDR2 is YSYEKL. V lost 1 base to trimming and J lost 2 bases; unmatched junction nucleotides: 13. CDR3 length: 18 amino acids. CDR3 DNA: TGCGCCAGCAGCCAAGCACTAGCGTCACCCGCATGGCAAGAGACCCAGTACTTC. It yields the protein CASSQALASPAWQETQYF.

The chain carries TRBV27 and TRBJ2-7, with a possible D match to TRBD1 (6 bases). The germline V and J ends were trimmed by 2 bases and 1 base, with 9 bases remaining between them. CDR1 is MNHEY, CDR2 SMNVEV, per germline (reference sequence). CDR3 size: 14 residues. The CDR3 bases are TGTGCCAGCAGTTTAGCACAGGGATCCTACGAGCAGTACTTC. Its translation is CASSLAQGSYEQYF.

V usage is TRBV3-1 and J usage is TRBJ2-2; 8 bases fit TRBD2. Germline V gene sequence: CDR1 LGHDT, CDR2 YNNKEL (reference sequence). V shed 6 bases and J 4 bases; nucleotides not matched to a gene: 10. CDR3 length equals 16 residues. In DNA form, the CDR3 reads TGTGCCAGCAGATCTTTGTGGACTAGCAGCACCGGGGAGCTGTTTTTT. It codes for CASRSLWTSSTGELFF.